The TCR beta chain under discussion was sequenced for a study of vaccination and CD4 T cells after COVID-19. Across the whole study: Overlapping spike peptides of SARS-CoV-2, HCoV-NL63, HCoV-OC43 and HCoV-229E were used, and cells were stimulated with them. General study points: Median 86.3% of reactive clones detected in convalescent patients emerged only post-vaccination. Spike mono-reactivity was shown by 304 of 307 vaccine-specific clones in convalescent patients.

Sequencing of DNA taken from cultured CD4+ T cells relied on the Oncomine TCR Beta short-read assay. TCRdb called the PCR reads again in MiXCR, with one record for every CDR3 protein. In the table there are about 14,000 distinct CDR3 sequences, 24% of which are singletons. This sample's treatment: roughly 10-day PBMC culture with coronavirus spike peptide pools or control peptides (ViraFEST assay). Half-medium changes with fresh IL-2 medium occurred on days 3 and 7. This clonotype was seen a handful of times. What it binds is not known. Source: CD4+ T cells from blood, cultured in vitro, taken after SARS-CoV-2 vaccination. The TCR originated in a human donor who had recovered from COVID-19.

CDR3 sequence: CASRNRTGDYGYTF. The DNA of the CDR3 is TGTGCCAGCAGAAACCGGACAGGCGACTATGGCTACACCTTC. This chain joins TRBV6-4 and TRBJ1-2; 7 bases agree with TRBD1. The CDR3 is 14 residues long. Germline-derived CDR1 and CDR2 are MRHNA and SNTAGT. Unmatched junction bases numbered 7, after V lost 6 bases and J lost 3 bases.